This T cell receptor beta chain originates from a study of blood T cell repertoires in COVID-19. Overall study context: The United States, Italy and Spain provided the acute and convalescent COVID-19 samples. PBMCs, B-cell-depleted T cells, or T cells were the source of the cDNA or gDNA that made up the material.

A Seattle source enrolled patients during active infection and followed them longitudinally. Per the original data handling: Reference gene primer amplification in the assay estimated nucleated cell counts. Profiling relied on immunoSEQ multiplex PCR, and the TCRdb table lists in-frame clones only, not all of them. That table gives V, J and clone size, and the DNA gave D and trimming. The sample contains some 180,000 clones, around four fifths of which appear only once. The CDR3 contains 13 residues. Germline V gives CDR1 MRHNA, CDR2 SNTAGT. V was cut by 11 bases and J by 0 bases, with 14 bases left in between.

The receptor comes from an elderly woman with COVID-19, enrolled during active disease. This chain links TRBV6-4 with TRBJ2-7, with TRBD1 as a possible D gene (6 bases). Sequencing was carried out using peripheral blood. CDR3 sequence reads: CAFPQTGSYEQYF. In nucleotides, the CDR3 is TGTGCCTTCCCCCAGACAGGCTCCTACGAGCAGTACTTC.